This T cell receptor beta chain emerged from a study of blood T cell repertoires in COVID-19. This clone has a handful of counts. This CDR3 has 16 amino acids. Trimming cost V 4 bases and J 5 bases; bases outside gene matches: 12. CDR1 LGHDT and CDR2 YNNKEL come from the germline V gene (reference sequence). Sequenced by immunoSEQ multiplex PCR; TCRdb stores in-frame clones only, minus some. The sample yields approximately 110,000 clones, around 88% seen once. The sequenced sample was peripheral blood. The chain recombines TRBV3-1 (or the pseudogene TRBV3-2) with TRBJ2-5; 8 bases line up with TRBD2. This TCR came from a human donor in a cohort sampled during active COVID-19. The CDR3 region has the DNA TGTGCCAGCAGCCCTTATCTAGCGGGTGGCGGGGAGACCCAGTACTTC. Translated, it gives CASSPYLAGGGETQYF.